This entry concerns a single T cell receptor (beta chain). Its antigen is not identified. The CDR3 spans 13 residues. Trimming removed 6 bases at V and 8 bases at J, with 13 bases between. Germline V CDR1 and CDR2: MNHEY, SVGAGI. This specimen comes from a study of cytomegalovirus exposure and HLA in healthy donors. General study findings and limits: Highest at DRB1 and lowest at HLA-C, TCR association rates differed among HLA loci in a later analysis. It was assumed in the presence/absence analyses that sequencing depth was roughly uniform across donors. Later work found most CMV-associated TCR beta chains apparently HLA-restricted.

PCR amplification relied on 60 Vbeta primers (plus 13 Jbeta primers). Libraries were prepared by immunoSEQ multiplex PCR; TCRdb keeps only in-frame clonotypes and omits some of them. The table includes fewer than 70,000 clones, about 79% detected once. The chain joins TRBV6-5 to TRBJ2-2; possibly TRBD1 for D (6 bases). Material for sequencing was PBMCs. This clonotype was sampled from a man aged 40-49 years in good health and CMV-seronegative. CDR3 protein: CASSQTRGGELFF. The CDR3, as DNA: TGTGCCAGCAGCCAAACGAGGGGGGGGGAGCTGTTTTTT.